Only one count was recorded for the clone carrying this T cell receptor beta chain. The target antigen is unknown. Second-dose schedules of about 4 or about 12 weeks were combined. Using immunoSEQ multiplex PCR, the repertoire was profiled, and TCRdb retains in-frame clones only, with some absent. The table includes 50,000 to 70,000 clones, 70% to 90% detected once. These data belong to a study of T cell responses to AZD1222 COVID-19 vaccine. Study-wide results and caveats: Spike was spanned by vaccine-associated CD4 TCRs, which were dominant at 160-218 and 743-854. Donor demographics were predominantly white British with a female majority; clonal diversity may be underestimated. Only 5 or 6 individuals given AZD1222 were seropositive at baseline.

Germline values: CDR1 MNHEY, CDR2 SMNVEV (reference sequence). V lost 0 bases and J lost 5; bases outside the gene matches: 5. The CDR3 extends over 15 amino acids. Sequencing used peripheral blood, obtained 28 days after the second AZD1222 dose. This clonotype was obtained from an adult who received the AZD1222 COVID-19 vaccine. The chain links TRBV27 to TRBJ1-2, with 8 bases fitting TRBD1. The CDR3 DNA is TGTGCCAGCAGTTTATCGATGAGACAGGGGTATGGCTACACCTTC. Translated: CASSLSMRQGYGYTF.